This T cell receptor (beta chain) originates from a study of brain metastases from non-small cell lung cancer (dated by TCRdb to 2018 to 2020). General notes on the study: In non-small-cell lung cancer patients, the researchers characterized the immune microenvironment of brain metastases and primary tumors that had been resected as matched pairs.

Receptor libraries were prepared by the immunoSEQ multiplex PCR assay. T-cell receptor beta chain repertoire sequencing was performed alongside a 770-gene immune expression panel. TCRdb mirrors the immuneACCESS table, restricted to in-frame sequences. Some clones are absent from its copies; in checked studies, under half trace to an unresolved V gene, and the reason for the others is unknown. The sample table records about a thousand clones; under 90% of these occur just once. Roughly 7.8% of the sample is taken by the ten largest. V has 0 bases trimmed and J has 1 base trimmed; junction bases matching no gene number 3. Based on the germline V gene, the CDR1 and CDR2 sequences are SGHRS and YFSETQ. From the cysteine up to the phenylalanine, the CDR3 has a length of 16 residues. Kept here is only the CDR3 DNA, which spans 48 bases and is read in frame from base 1. A total of some 37 patients with non-small-cell lung cancer that had been surgically resected, each with specimens from both a primary tumor and a brain metastasis, made up the cohort.

With respect to this clone: What antigen it recognizes has not been identified. Nothing much larger sits one base from this clone, and base qualities are not available.

This TCR was recovered from a donor aged 40 or older with non-small cell lung cancer. The rearranged chain carries TRBV5-1 and TRBJ1-4; 7 middle bases align to TRBD1. The sample comprised tumor-adjacent normal tissue. The CDR3 loop reads CASSLEGARTNEKLFF. The nucleotides read TGCGCCAGCAGCTTGGAGGGGGCTAGAACTAATGAAAAACTGTTTTTT.